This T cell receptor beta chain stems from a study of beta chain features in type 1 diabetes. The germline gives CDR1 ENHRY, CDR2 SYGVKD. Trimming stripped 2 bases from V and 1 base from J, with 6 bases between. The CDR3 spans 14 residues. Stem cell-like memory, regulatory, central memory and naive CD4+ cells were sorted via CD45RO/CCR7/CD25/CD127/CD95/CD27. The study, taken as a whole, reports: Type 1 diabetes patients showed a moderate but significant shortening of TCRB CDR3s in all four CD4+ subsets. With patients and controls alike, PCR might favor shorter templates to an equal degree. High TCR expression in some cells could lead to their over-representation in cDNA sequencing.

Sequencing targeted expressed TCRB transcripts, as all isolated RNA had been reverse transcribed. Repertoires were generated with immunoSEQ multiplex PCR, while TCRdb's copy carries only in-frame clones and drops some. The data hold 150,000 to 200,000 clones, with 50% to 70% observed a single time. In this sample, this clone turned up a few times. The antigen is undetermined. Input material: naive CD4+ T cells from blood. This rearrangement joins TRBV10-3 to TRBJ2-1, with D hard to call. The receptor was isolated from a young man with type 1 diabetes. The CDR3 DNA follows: TGTGCCATCAGTGAGGGGGTTTCCTACAATGAGCAGTTCTTC. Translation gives CAISEGVSYNEQFF.